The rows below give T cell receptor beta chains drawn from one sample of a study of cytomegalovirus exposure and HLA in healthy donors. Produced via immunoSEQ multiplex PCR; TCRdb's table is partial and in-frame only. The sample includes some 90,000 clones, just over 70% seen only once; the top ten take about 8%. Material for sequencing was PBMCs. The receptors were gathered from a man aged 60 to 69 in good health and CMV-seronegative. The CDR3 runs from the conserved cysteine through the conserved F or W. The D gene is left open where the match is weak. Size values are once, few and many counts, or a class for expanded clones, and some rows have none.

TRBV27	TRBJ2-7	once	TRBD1	TGTGCCAGCAGTTTAAGGGGGACAGGGGCTTACGAGCAGTACTTC	CASSLRGTGAYEQYF
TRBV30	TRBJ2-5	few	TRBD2	TGTGCCTGGAAGGACGGGGGGGCAGGAGAGACCCAGTACTTC	CAWKDGGAGETQYF
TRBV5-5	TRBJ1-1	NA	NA	TGTGCCAGCAGCTTGGTAGCAGGGAAGGCGGCGGCTTTCTTT	CASSLVAGKAAAFF
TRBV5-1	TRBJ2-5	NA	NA	TGCGCCAGCAGCTTGGGACTAGGAGAGACCCAGTACTTC	CASSLGLGETQYF
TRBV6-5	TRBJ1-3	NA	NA	TGTGCCAGCAGTTACTCAAATCCGCGGGGCGGAAACACCATATATTTT	CASSYSNPRGGNTIYF
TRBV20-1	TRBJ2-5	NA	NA	TGCAGTGCTAGAGATCGGGAGACCCAGTACTTC	CSARDRETQYF
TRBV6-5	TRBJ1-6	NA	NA	TGTGCCAGCAGTTACGGGGAGTCGGGGTACTCACCCCTCCACTTT	CASSYGESGYSPLHF
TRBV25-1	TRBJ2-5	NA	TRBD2	TGTGCCAGCAGTGAATTGGCCGGGGGGGGTTTAGAGACCCAGTACTTC	CASSELAGGGLETQYF
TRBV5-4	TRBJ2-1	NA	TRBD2	TGTGCCAGCAGCTTGGGTTGGCGGGAGCCCGTCAATGAGCAGTTCTTC	CASSLGWREPVNEQFF
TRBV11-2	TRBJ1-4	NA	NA	TGTGCCAGCTCAAGGGGAAATAGCGAAAAACTGTTTTTT	CASSRGNSEKLFF
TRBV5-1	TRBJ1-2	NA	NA	TGCGCCAGCAGCTTGGATGGACAGAACTATGGCTACACCTTC	CASSLDGQNYGYTF
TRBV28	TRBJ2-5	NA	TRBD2	TGTGCCAGCAGTTCTCCGGCTGCGGGAGGGGAGACCCAGTACTTC	CASSSPAAGGETQYF
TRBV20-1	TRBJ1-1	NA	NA	TGCAGTGCCGCAGGTACCACTGAAGCTTTCTTT	CSAAGTTEAFF
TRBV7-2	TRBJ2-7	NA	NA	TGTGCCAGCAGCCCTTCCCGGACAACCTCCTACGAGCAGTACTTC	CASSPSRTTSYEQYF
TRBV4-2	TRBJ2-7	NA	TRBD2	TGTGCCAGCAGCCAAGAACTAGCGGGCCCCTACGAGCAGTACTTC	CASSQELAGPYEQYF
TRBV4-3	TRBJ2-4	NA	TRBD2	TGCGCCAGCAGCCAAGAAGCAGCGGGGAACATTCAGTACTTC	CASSQEAAGNIQYF
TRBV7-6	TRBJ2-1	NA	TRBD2	TGTGCCAGCAGCCCAACCGGGACTAGGGTAGGGGGTGAGCAGTTCTTC	CASSPTGTRVGGEQFF
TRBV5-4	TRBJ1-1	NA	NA	TGTGCCAGCAGCCTTAGGACAGAAGCTTTCTTT	CASSLRTEAFF
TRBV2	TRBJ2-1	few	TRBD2	TGTGCCAGCAGTCTAACCCCGGGACTAGGGGTGGGTGAGCAGTTCTTC	CASSLTPGLGVGEQFF
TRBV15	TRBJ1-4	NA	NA	TGTGCCACCAGCAGAGATCCAGATGCAACTAATGAAAAACTGTTTTTT	CATSRDPDATNEKLFF
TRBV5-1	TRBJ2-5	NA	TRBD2	TGCGCCAGCAGCTCCTTAGCGGGAGCCTCGGGGCAAGAGACCCAGTACTTC	CASSSLAGASGQETQYF
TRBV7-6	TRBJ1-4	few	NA	TGTGCCAGCAGCTTACCGTATGAAAAACTGTTTTTT	CASSLPYEKLFF
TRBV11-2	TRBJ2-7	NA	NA	TGTGCCAGCAGCTTAGACAGGGGTAGCGACGAGCAGTACTTC	CASSLDRGSDEQYF
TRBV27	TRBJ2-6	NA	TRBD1	TGTGCCAGCAGTCCGGACAGGGGATGGGCTGGGGCCAACGTCCTGACTTTC	CASSPDRGWAGANVLTF
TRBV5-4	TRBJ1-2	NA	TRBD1	TGTGCCAGCAGTCAGGACAGGGATGCGGACGTTTATGGCTACACCTTC	CASSQDRDADVYGYTF
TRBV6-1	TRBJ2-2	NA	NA	TGTGCCAGCAGTGAAAACCAGGCCGGGGAGCTGTTTTTT	CASSENQAGELFF
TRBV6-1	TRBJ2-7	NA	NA	TGTGCCAGCAGTGAACCGATAGGGCGGGGGCTCTACGAGCAGTACTTC	CASSEPIGRGLYEQYF
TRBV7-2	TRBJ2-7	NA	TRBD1	TGTGCCAGCAGCATCACCTACAGGGGCTCCAGCTCCTACGAGCAGTACTTC	CASSITYRGSSSYEQYF
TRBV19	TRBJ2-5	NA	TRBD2	TGTGCCAGTAGTACAGCGGGGGTCCAAGAGACCCAGTACTTC	CASSTAGVQETQYF
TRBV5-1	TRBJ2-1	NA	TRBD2	TGCGCCAGCAGCTTGGTGGGACTAGACAATGAGCAGTTCTTC	CASSLVGLDNEQFF
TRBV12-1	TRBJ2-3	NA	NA	TGTGCCAGCAGCTTTGGGCTAGGACTACCAAATCCTAGCACAGATACGCAGTATTTT	CASSFGLGLPNPSTDTQYF
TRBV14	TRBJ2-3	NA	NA	TGTGCCAGCAGCCAAGATCCGGGAGCGGAGTGGGATACGCAGTATTTT	CASSQDPGAEWDTQYF
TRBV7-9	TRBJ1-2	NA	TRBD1	TGTGCCAGCAGCTTAGCTACAGGGGGCACATCTAGCTACACCTTC	CASSLATGGTSSYTF
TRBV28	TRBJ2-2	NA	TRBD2	TGTGCCAGCAGGGATGGGGGACTAGCGGGAGCCGGGGAGCTGTTTTTT	CASRDGGLAGAGELFF
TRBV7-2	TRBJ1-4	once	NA	TGTGCCAGCAGCAAACAGGTCTTCGCGGAAAAACTGTTTTTT	CASSKQVFAEKLFF
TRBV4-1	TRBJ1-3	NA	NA	TGCGCCAGCAGCCAAGATCTAGTCCCCGGAAACACCATATATTTT	CASSQDLVPGNTIYF
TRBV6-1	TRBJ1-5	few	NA	TGTGCCAGCAAAGGGGAAGGGGGTAGCAATCAGCCCCAGCATTTT	CASKGEGGSNQPQHF